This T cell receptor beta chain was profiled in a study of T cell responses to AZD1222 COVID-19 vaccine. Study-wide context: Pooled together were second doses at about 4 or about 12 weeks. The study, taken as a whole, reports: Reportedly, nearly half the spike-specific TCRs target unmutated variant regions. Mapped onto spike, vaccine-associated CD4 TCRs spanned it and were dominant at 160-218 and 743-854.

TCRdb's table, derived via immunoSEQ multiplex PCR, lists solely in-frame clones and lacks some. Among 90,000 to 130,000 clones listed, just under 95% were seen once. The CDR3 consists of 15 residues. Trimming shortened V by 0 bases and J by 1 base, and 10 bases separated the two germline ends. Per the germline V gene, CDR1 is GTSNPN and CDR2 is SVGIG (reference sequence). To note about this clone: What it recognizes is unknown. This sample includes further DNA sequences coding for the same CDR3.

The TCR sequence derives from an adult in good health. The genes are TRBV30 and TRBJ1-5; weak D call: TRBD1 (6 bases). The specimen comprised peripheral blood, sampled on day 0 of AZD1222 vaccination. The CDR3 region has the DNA TGTGCCTGGAGTGTAAGGGGGGCAAGCAATCAGCCCCAGCATTTT. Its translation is CAWSVRGASNQPQHF. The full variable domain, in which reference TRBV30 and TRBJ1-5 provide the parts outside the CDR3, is SQTIHQWPATLVQPVGSPLSLECTVEGTSNPNLYWYRQAAGRGLQLLFYSVGIGQISSEVPQNLSASRPQDRQFILSSKKLLLSDSGFYLCAWSVRGASNQPQHFGDGTRLSIL.